What follows describes a single T cell receptor beta chain. Here immunoSEQ multiplex PCR was the method, and the copy in TCRdb shows in-frame clones only, minus some. This sample carries some 120,000 clones, roughly four fifths of them seen once, and the ten largest clones take more than 15%. Germline CDR1 is SGHNT and CDR2 is YYREEE (reference sequence). This CDR3 contains 16 residues. The V end was cut by 0 bases, the J end by 2 bases, with 9 bases between. These data belong to a study of blood T cell repertoires in COVID-19. About the study: In each case, the material was cDNA or gDNA derived from T cells, B-cell-depleted T cells, or PBMCs.

In terms of age and location, participants ranged from about 18 to 90 years and lived in about two dozen US areas. Assignments of participants to cohorts depended upon their own reported clinical history. Donors in Cohort 3 who had recovered were those with two negative PCRs, healthcare professional clearance, or resolution of their symptoms. The TCR comes from a man between 25 and 39 years old who had recovered from COVID-19. Sequenced input: PBMCs or T cells enriched from blood (not recorded which). The V and J genes are TRBV5-4 and TRBJ1-6; a possible D gene is TRBD1 (6 bases). The CDR3, as DNA: TGTGCCAGCAGCTTGGAGGGGGATCCCTATAATTCACCCCTCCACTTT. Amino acid sequence: CASSLEGDPYNSPLHF.